Below are 30 T cell receptor beta chains sequenced from a single sample in a study of Ad26.COV2.S vaccination and SARS-CoV-2 variants. Sequencing was performed with immunoSEQ multiplex PCR; in TCRdb, only in-frame clones are kept and a portion is missing. The profile shows around 400,000 clones, 89% of them singletons. Noted treatment: approximately 18 received Ad26.COV2.S at low or high dose, single or two shots; about five received placebo; per-sample allocation not given. It was on day 63 after the first vaccine or placebo injection that samples were taken. The material was peripheral blood, obtained in a trial of Ad26.COV2.S vaccine versus placebo. Every receptor here comes from a person between 18 and 60 years old who received the Ad26.COV2.S COVID-19 vaccine or a placebo.

The chain has TRBV20-1 and TRBJ2-2; 10 bases line up with TRBD2. CDR3 length: 15 amino acids. V trimming: 3 bases; J trimming: 5 bases; junction bases outside the gene matches: 6. Looked up from germline, CDR1 is DFQATT and CDR2 is SNEGSKA (reference sequence). CDR3 sequence reads: CSASLAGAQTGELFF. The CDR3 DNA reads TGCAGTGCTAGTCTAGCGGGAGCTCAGACCGGGGAGCTGTTTTTT.

This clone was seen just once. The rearrangement links TRBV10-2 to TRBJ2-7; 9 nucleotides line up with TRBD2. Germline-derived CDR1 and CDR2 are WSHSY and SAAADI. There are 15 residues in the CDR3. V lost 5 bases and J lost 4; bases outside the gene matches: 9. CDR3 bases: TGCGCCAGCAGTACCATAGCGGGAGCGACTTACGAGCAGTACTTC. As protein: CASSTIAGATYEQYF.

The J gene is TRBJ1-1, the V gene TRBV30; no reliable D call. The CDR3 has 13 amino acids. Germline V gene data show CDR1 as GTSNPN and CDR2 as SVGIG (reference sequence). V dropped 4 bases and J dropped 0 bases, with 9 bases sitting between them. The CDR3 here is CAWTGYMNTEAFF. CDR3 nucleotide sequence: TGTGCCTGGACAGGTTACATGAACACTGAAGCTTTCTTT.

The chain joins TRBV2 to TRBJ1-5; D is unclear. Trimming stripped 8 bases from V and 2 bases from J, with 16 bases between. CDR3 length: 15 residues. Germline assignment: CDR1 SNHLY and CDR2 FYNNEI. The CDR3 nucleotides read TGTGCCAGCTCATATCAAGGGATAGGCAATCAGCCCCAGCATTTT. It encodes CASSYQGIGNQPQHF.

The V and J genes are TRBV5-1 and TRBJ2-3; D remains unclear. V was pared by 3 bases and J by 4 bases, with 6 bases between. The CDR3 is 12 residues long. CDR1 SGHRS and CDR2 YFSETQ come from the germline V gene. The chain's CDR3 is CASSYWPDTQYF. DNA of the CDR3: TGCGCCAGCAGCTATTGGCCAGATACGCAGTATTTT. Full variable domain (remainder filled in from reference TRBV5-1 and TRBJ2-3): KAGVTQTPRYLIKTRGQQVTLSCSPISGHRSVSWYQQTPGQGLQFLFEYFSETQRNKGNFPGRFSGRQFSNSRSEMNVSTLELGDSALYLCASSYWPDTQYFGPGTRLTVL.

This clone was observed once. The chain is built from TRBV15 and TRBJ2-5; D is perhaps TRBD1 (6 bases). CDR3 length: 12 residues. CDR1 and CDR2 (germline): LNHNV, YYDKDF (reference sequence). The V end lost 2 bases, the J end lost 5 bases, and 6 bases lay between the germline ends. This CDR3 reads CATSRTGETQYF. In DNA form, the CDR3 reads TGTGCCACCAGCAGAACAGGGGAGACCCAGTACTTC.

The chain joins TRBV9 to TRBJ1-1; D gene uncertain. The CDR3 loop spans 15 amino acids. Trimming shortened V by 6 bases and J by 4 bases, and 19 bases separated the two germline ends. Germline CDR1 and CDR2: SGDLS and YYNGEE. In nucleotides, the CDR3 is TGTGCCAGCACCCCCGTAATGGTGGGAGGCACTGAAGCTTTCTTT. Encoded protein: CASTPVMVGGTEAFF.

The chain joins TRBV30 to TRBJ2-5, with a possible D match to TRBD1 (5 bases). Germline V gene sequence: CDR1 GTSNPN, CDR2 SVGIG (reference sequence). The ends were cut back, 5 bases at V and 5 bases at J, with 15 bases in the middle. The CDR3 contains 13 residues. The CDR3 DNA is TGTGCCTGGGGACAAGGGGCAACGGAGACCCAGTACTTC. Translating it yields CAWGQGATETQYF.

This clone was counted a single time. The rearrangement links TRBV11-2 to TRBJ1-1, with D perhaps matching TRBD1 (5 bases). Germline values: CDR1 SGHAT, CDR2 FQNNGV. The V and J ends lost 5 bases and 1 base respectively, with 8 bases between them. This CDR3 has 13 amino acids. The CDR3, as DNA: TGTGCCAGCAGCAGCGGACAGAACACTGAAGCTTTCTTT. Translation: CASSSGQNTEAFF.

The J gene is TRBJ2-3, the V gene TRBV20-1; D remains unclear. V was trimmed by 3 bases and J by 5 bases, leaving 6 bases between them. The germline gives CDR1 DFQATT, CDR2 SNEGSKA (reference sequence). The CDR3 has 11 amino acids. The CDR3 protein is CSARVEDTQYF. CDR3 sequence (DNA): TGCAGTGCTAGGGTAGAAGATACGCAGTATTTT.

V gene TRBV28 combines with J gene TRBJ2-2, with unresolved D. V was shortened by 6 bases and J by 6 bases, with 8 bases between the two germline ends. CDR3 length equals 12 residues. The germline CDR1 and CDR2 sequences are MDHEN and SYDVKM. CDR3 coding DNA: TGTGCCAGCAGCCAATGGCCCGGGGAGCTGTTTTTT. Translated: CASSQWPGELFF.

A word on this clone: The same CDR3 can be traced to other DNA sequences in this sample. This chain joins TRBV24-1 and TRBJ2-2, with D hard to call. Germline V gene lookup returns CDR1 KGHDR and CDR2 SFDVKD. The CDR3 is made up of 14 amino acids. V lost 1 base to trimming and J lost 2 bases, with 4 bases between them. CDR3 sequence (DNA): TGTGCCACCAGTGATTTCTCAAACACCGGGGAGCTGTTTTTT. Protein sequence: CATSDFSNTGELFF.

The genes are TRBV11-1 and TRBJ2-3, with D unresolved. Germline V gene data show CDR1 as SGHAT and CDR2 as FQDESV (reference sequence). The CDR3 extends over 15 amino acids. V was trimmed by 1 base and J by 0 bases, leaving 8 bases between them. CDR3 loop: CASSLGSPSTDTQYF. CDR3 coding DNA: TGTGCCAGCAGCTTAGGGTCCCCCAGCACAGATACGCAGTATTTT.

The rearrangement links TRBV15 to TRBJ1-5; TRBD1 matches at 9 bases. Trimming took 1 base from V and 6 from J; bases not matched to a gene: 7. This CDR3 contains 16 residues. Germline V gene sequence: CDR1 LNHNV, CDR2 YYDKDF (reference sequence). CDR3 DNA sequence: TGTGCCACCAGCAGAGTAGCAGGACAGGGGAGTCAGCCCCAGCATTTT. It codes for CATSRVAGQGSQPQHF. Supplemented by reference TRBV15 and TRBJ1-5, the full variable domain reads DAMVIQNPRYQVTQFGKPVTLSCSQTLNHNVMYWYQQKSSQAPKLLFHYYDKDFNNEADTPDNFQSRRPNTSFCFLDIRSPGLGDTAMYLCATSRVAGQGSQPQHFGDGTRLSIL.

The V and J genes are TRBV28 and TRBJ1-4; 8 bases are a match to TRBD1. The CDR3 is 14 residues long. Germline V lookup: CDR1 MDHEN, CDR2 SYDVKM. With V trimmed by 7 bases and J by 8 bases, 9 bases remained unmatched. This CDR3 is CASTLQGGGEKLFF. CDR3 nucleotide sequence: TGTGCCAGCACCTTACAGGGGGGGGGAGAAAAACTGTTTTTT. Full variable domain (remainder filled in from reference TRBV28 and TRBJ1-4): DVKVTQSSRYLVKRTGEKVFLECVQDMDHENMFWYRQDPGLGLRLIYFSYDVKMKEKGDIPEGYSVSREKKERFSLILESASTNQTSMYLCASTLQGGGEKLFFGSGTQLSVL.

This clone was seen a few times. The chain employs TRBV7-3 and TRBJ2-7; the D is unclear. The germline gives CDR1 SGHTA, CDR2 FQGTGA. Trimming took 0 bases from V and 6 from J, leaving 9 bases between them. CDR3 length: 13 residues. CDR3 DNA: TGTGCCAGCAGCTTAACGACGTCGTCCGAGCAGTACTTC. Its translation is CASSLTTSSEQYF.

This sequence joins TRBV11-2 and TRBJ2-7; D tentatively reads TRBD1 or TRBD2 (5 bases each). The CDR3 has 13 residues. V lost 5 bases and J 7 bases, leaving 15 bases between the germline ends. Germline V lookup: CDR1 SGHAT, CDR2 FQNNGV. The chain's CDR3 is CASSPGAPGEQYF. CDR3 nucleotides: TGTGCCAGCAGCCCCGGGGCTCCGGGTGAGCAGTACTTC.

This sequence joins TRBV7-6 and TRBJ2-2, with no clear D. From germline, CDR1 is SGHVS and CDR2 FNYEAQ. Trimming pared 1 base from V and 0 bases from J, leaving 9 bases between. This CDR3 spans 16 amino acids. CDR3 DNA: TGTGCCAGCAGCTTAGTGGCGGCACCGAACACCGGGGAGCTGTTTTTT. Its protein product is CASSLVAAPNTGELFF.

The rearrangement links TRBV5-5 to TRBJ1-1, with TRBD1 as a possible D gene (6 bases). The V gene's germline CDR1 is SGHKS and CDR2 YYEKEE (reference sequence). This CDR3 spans 18 amino acids. V shed 2 bases and J shed 0 bases, with 20 bases lying between them. CDR3 amino acids: CASSFRRQPGGLNTEAFF. CDR3 DNA sequence: TGTGCCAGCAGCTTTCGTAGGCAGCCTGGGGGCCTGAACACTGAAGCTTTCTTT.

This clone was observed once. The chain recombines TRBV28 with TRBJ2-3; 15 positions agree with TRBD2. Per the germline V gene, CDR1 is MDHEN and CDR2 is SYDVKM. Trimming at V came to 3 bases and at J to 3 bases, leaving 4 bases not matched to a gene. This CDR3 has 17 residues. The CDR3 coding sequence is TGTGCCAGCAGTTTGGCGGGACTAGCGGGAGGAACAGATACGCAGTATTTT. Translation gives CASSLAGLAGGTDTQYF.

The genes are TRBV7-3 and TRBJ2-1, with TRBD2 matching 11 bases. Germline trimming cut 5 bases from V and 4 bases from J; bases unmatched to any gene: 4. CDR1 is SGHTA, CDR2 FQGTGA, per germline. The CDR3 is made up of 15 amino acids. CDR3 bases: TGTGCCAGCAGCCAGGGACTAGCGGCTTACAATGAGCAGTTCTTC. As protein: CASSQGLAAYNEQFF.

This rearrangement joins TRBV7-9 to TRBJ1-2, with TRBD1 matching 8 bases. Germline V gives CDR1 SEHNR, CDR2 FQNEAQ (reference sequence). The CDR3 contains 14 residues. J gave up 3 bases and V 3 bases, and 3 bases lay outside the gene matches. CDR3 protein: CASSLDRDYYGYTF. In DNA, the CDR3 is TGTGCCAGCAGCTTGGACAGGGATTACTATGGCTACACCTTC.

The chain is built from TRBV10-2 and TRBJ1-6, with 7 bases aligning to TRBD1. The V gene's germline CDR1 is WSHSY and CDR2 SAAADI. This CDR3 comprises 13 residues. V lost 3 bases and J lost 8; bases outside the gene matches: 1. CDR3 loop: CASSETGDSPLHF. The CDR3 DNA reads as TGCGCCAGCAGTGAAACAGGGGATTCACCCCTCCACTTT.

Note on this clone: This sample also contains other DNA sequences that code for the same CDR3. The CDR3: CASSLSYEQFF. The CDR3 DNA reads TGTGCCAGCAGTTTAAGTTATGAGCAGTTCTTC. The V gene is TRBV12-3 or TRBV12-4, the J gene TRBJ2-1; D is ambiguous. This CDR3 region has 11 residues. Trimming stripped 2 bases from V and 8 bases from J, with 4 bases between.

V usage is TRBV19 and J usage is TRBJ2-3; 11 bases are shared with TRBD2. Germline lookup yields CDR1 LNHDA and CDR2 SQIVND (reference sequence). The CDR3 contains 15 residues. Trimming at V came to 4 bases and at J to 6 bases, leaving 6 bases not matched to a gene. The chain's CDR3 is CASSNLAGGADTQYF. The CDR3 DNA follows: TGTGCCAGTAGTAACCTAGCGGGAGGAGCGGATACGCAGTATTTT.

The rearrangement uses TRBV4-1 and TRBJ2-5; D remains ambiguous. Germline assignment: CDR1 MGHRA and CDR2 YSYEKL. CDR3 size: 14 residues. Trimming took off 0 bases at V and 3 bases at J, with 8 bases between the two ends. This CDR3 is CASSQDTTKETQYF. CDR3 DNA: TGCGCCAGCAGCCAAGATACGACGAAAGAGACCCAGTACTTC.

This clone was recorded a few times. The CDR3 nucleotides read TGTGCCAGCAGCTTGGGAGGGGGGAATGCGTCGCCCCAGCATTTT. It is translated as CASSLGGGNASPQHF. The V and J genes are TRBV5-6 and TRBJ1-5; possibly TRBD1 for D (6 bases). Trimming shortened V by 0 bases and J by 9 bases, and 16 bases separated the two germline ends. The CDR3 runs to 15 residues. Per the germline V gene, CDR1 is SGHDT and CDR2 is YYEEEE.

The CDR3 coding sequence is TGCGCCAGCAATCGGGAGGAAGGTGCCTACGAGCAGTACTTC. This codes for CASNREEGAYEQYF. The genes are TRBV5-1 and TRBJ2-7; 7 bases are shared with TRBD2. The germline V gene has CDR1 SGHRS and CDR2 YFSETQ. V lost 6 bases, J lost 2 bases, and 8 bases stayed unmatched. CDR3 length: 14 residues.

This clone has only a few counts. The V call is TRBV6-5, the J call TRBJ1-5, with 7 positions matching TRBD1. CDR1 MNHEY and CDR2 SVGAGI come from the germline V gene. V was clipped by 6 bases and J by 2 bases; unmatched bases: 4. CDR3 length: 14 amino acids. CDR3 loop: CASSADRGNQPQHF. Written as DNA, the CDR3 is TGTGCCAGCAGCGCCGACAGGGGCAATCAGCCCCAGCATTTT.

V and J are TRBV18 and TRBJ1-2, with D unresolved. Per the germline V gene, CDR1 is KGHSH and CDR2 is LQKENI. V was pared by 6 bases and J by 4 bases, with 15 bases between. The CDR3 totals 14 residues. The CDR3 region is CASSPGPVGYGYTF. In DNA, the CDR3 is TGTGCCAGCTCCCCCGGCCCCGTTGGCTATGGCTACACCTTC.